The clone carrying this TCR beta chain was picked up many times. The antigen is undetermined. Per germline, CDR1 SGHRS and CDR2 YFSETQ. This CDR3 is built from 17 residues. V shed 3 bases and J shed 6 bases, with 22 bases lying between them. These data are taken from a study of T-cell reconstitution after alpha-beta-depleted transplantation in children. Whole-study findings and limits: Several hundred expanded graft clones reportedly supplied alpha-beta T cells about two months after transplant. Newly generated T cells supplied most T-cell counts and diversity one year post-transplant. Some patients owed their high day-60 TCRbeta diversity to surviving recipient T cells and thymic progenitors.

Unique molecular identifiers were incorporated into the prepared TCRbeta library. TCRdb analysed the PCR reads with MiXCR anew, one entry per CDR3 protein. The sample lists some 300,000 distinct CDR3 sequences, just over 7.5% seen once, with about 9.3% in the top ten. The sample consisted of peripheral blood, taken 360 days after TCRalphabeta/CD19-depleted stem cell transplant. This sequence joins TRBV5-1 and TRBJ2-1, with no clear D. This TCR was sampled from a female patient aged 2-9 years who had a stem cell transplant for Fanconi anemia, so the T cells may come from the graft donor. In DNA, the CDR3 is TGCGCCAGCAGCTATGTCTTCGGGCAGGCGGATCGCAATGAGCAGTTCTTC. Protein sequence: CASSYVFGQADRNEQFF.